The rows below give T cell receptor beta chains drawn from one sample of a study of control samples from healthy donors and cancer patients. Assay: immunoSEQ multiplex PCR; the TCRdb copy retains only in-frame clones and omits some. The sample has approximately 98,000 clones, 82% seen once. The sequenced sample consisted of blood. Receptors originate from a man aged 18 to 35 in good health. Each CDR3 is given with its conserved first and last residue. Each record gives: V gene, clone size, J gene, D gene, CDR3 DNA, CDR3 protein. A D gene is named only where the DNA matches it firmly. Clone size is not always given. Where it is, it says once, few, many or a class for expanded clones.

V: TRBV9; size: NA; J: TRBJ1-1; D: TRBD1; DNA: TGTGCCAGCAGCAGCGACCCAGGGGGCGGTAACACTGAAGCTTTCTTT; CDR3: CASSSDPGGGNTEAFF
V: TRBV7-9; size: few; J: TRBJ2-7; D: NA; DNA: TGTGCCAGCAGCTCGCCCGACAGGAACTCCTACGAGCAGTACTTC; CDR3: CASSSPDRNSYEQYF
V: TRBV9; size: once; J: TRBJ2-7; D: NA; DNA: TGTGCCAGCAGCGAGGGGGAGGGACGGATTGTCCTCTACGAGCAGTACTTC; CDR3: CASSEGEGRIVLYEQYF
V: TRBV5-1; size: NA; J: TRBJ1-3; D: NA; DNA: TGCGCCAGCAGCCCAACAGGGACTGGAAACACCATATATTTT; CDR3: CASSPTGTGNTIYF
V: TRBV28; size: NA; J: TRBJ2-1; D: TRBD1; DNA: TGTGCCAGCAGTGGACAGGGGGTTAGATTTGAGCAGTTCTTC; CDR3: CASSGQGVRFEQFF
V: TRBV20-1; size: NA; J: TRBJ2-5; D: NA; DNA: TGCAGTGCTAGAAGCGCGGAGACCCAGTACTTC; CDR3: CSARSAETQYF
V: TRBV5-6; size: once; J: TRBJ1-1; D: NA; DNA: TGTGCCAGCAGCTGGCAGGGATGGTCCACTGAAGCTTTCTTT; CDR3: CASSWQGWSTEAFF
V: TRBV7-2; size: NA; J: TRBJ1-1; D: NA; DNA: TGTGCCAGCAGCTTAGGTGTCGGCTTCACTGAAGCTTTCTTT; CDR3: CASSLGVGFTEAFF
V: TRBV2; size: NA; J: TRBJ2-5; D: NA; DNA: TGTGCCAGCAGTCCCTGGGGTATAGAGGGAGAGACCCAGTACTTC; CDR3: CASSPWGIEGETQYF
V: TRBV7-2; size: NA; J: TRBJ2-1; D: NA; DNA: TGTGCCAGCAGCTTAGGGGGGGGCGGCCGCCCCAATGAGCAGTTCTTC; CDR3: CASSLGGGGRPNEQFF
V: TRBV6-1; size: NA; J: TRBJ2-5; D: TRBD1; DNA: TGTGCCAGCAGTGAGTCAGGGGGCGGAGAGACCCAGTACTTC; CDR3: CASSESGGGETQYF
V: TRBV7-8; size: NA; J: TRBJ1-1; D: NA; DNA: TGTGCCAGCAGTCCAGGACATTCGAACACTGAAGCTTTCTTT; CDR3: CASSPGHSNTEAFF
V: TRBV11-2; size: few; J: TRBJ1-2; D: NA; DNA: TGTGCCAGCAGCTTAGATCGGGGCGGCTACACCTTC; CDR3: CASSLDRGGYTF
V: TRBV28; size: NA; J: TRBJ2-1; D: NA; DNA: TGTGCCAGCAGTTTTCGAGGTGAGCAGTTCTTC; CDR3: CASSFRGEQFF
V: TRBV19; size: NA; J: TRBJ2-2; D: TRBD1; DNA: TGTGCCAGTAATCCACAGGGGGCGAACACCGGGGAGCTGTTTTTT; CDR3: CASNPQGANTGELFF
V: TRBV5-4; size: few; J: TRBJ2-5; D: NA; DNA: TGTGCCAGCAGCTTATCCTATACAGGCCAAGAGACCCAGTACTTC; CDR3: CASSLSYTGQETQYF
V: TRBV28; size: medium-sized; J: TRBJ2-7; D: NA; DNA: TGTGCCAGCAGTTCCCCCTCCGTCACTCTGGGACATCCCAACGAGCAGTACTTC; CDR3: CASSSPSVTLGHPNEQYF
V: TRBV11-2; size: NA; J: TRBJ1-4; D: NA; DNA: TGTGCCAGCAGCTTACTTTATCCTATGGGGACAAGTGGTAATGAAAAACTGTTTTTT; CDR3: CASSLLYPMGTSGNEKLFF
V: TRBV9; size: NA; J: TRBJ1-2; D: NA; DNA: TGTGCCAGCAGCGCGGGACGGGTGGATGGCTACACCTTC; CDR3: CASSAGRVDGYTF
V: TRBV18; size: NA; J: TRBJ1-6; D: NA; DNA: TGTGCCAGCTCACCAAATCTGGTTTCTGGCGGTAATTCACCCCTCCACTTT; CDR3: CASSPNLVSGGNSPLHF
V: TRBV6-5; size: NA; J: TRBJ1-5; D: NA; DNA: TGTGCCAGCAGCTCTGCCACGGGCCGCAATCAGCCCCAGCATTTT; CDR3: CASSSATGRNQPQHF
V: TRBV14; size: NA; J: TRBJ2-1; D: TRBD2; DNA: TGTGCCAGCAGCCAGACTAGCGGGGGCCGAAATGAGCAGTTCTTC; CDR3: CASSQTSGGRNEQFF
V: TRBV3-1/TRBV3-2; size: NA; J: TRBJ1-2; D: NA; DNA: TGTGCCAGCAGTCCCGACAGGAGCTATGGCTACACCTTC; CDR3: CASSPDRSYGYTF